This record covers a single T cell receptor beta chain. There is no known antigen for this receptor. One base away there is no much larger clone; base qualities are not given. The sample is drawn from a study of lymphopenia after photon versus proton radiotherapy (dated by TCRdb to between 2019 and 2020). For the wider study: Photon and proton radiation therapy were compared by the study for their immunological effects in patients with gastrointestinal tumors who developed high-grade lymphopenia. The roughly 18 patients in the cohort had gastrointestinal tumors, were treated with either photon or proton therapy, and subsequently developed lymphopenia. The study was designed to characterize how the impact on the immune system differs between the two radiation modalities.

General findings and caveats noted by the study authors: Once the lymphocyte count had reached its nadir, the repertoires of photon-treated patients showed oligoclonal expansion, particularly of CD8+ Temra cells, and this expansion drove the decline in diversity. Across the cohort, among patients who died, a greater drop in TCR diversity after the nadir was inversely correlated with overall survival time. Relative stability during treatment was observed in proton-treated patients, whereas loss of naive T cells and TCR diversity and gain of effector/memory populations were observed in photon-treated patients. The authors looked at the survival association only in patients who died, and they framed better survival with proton therapy as a possibility rather than a demonstrated result.

The library was built by means of the immunoSEQ multiplex PCR assay. T cell repertoires were profiled with deep sequencing of rearranged TCR beta loci together with multiparametric flow cytometry. TCRdb stores this immuneACCESS table with in-frame sequences only. Part of the clones is absent; in the studies checked, under half of the shortfall reflects unresolved V genes, and no reason is known for the rest. The sample includes roughly 64,000 clones, with about 85% observed a single time. Around 13% of the sample belongs to the ten largest clones. Trimming at the junction amounts to 4 bases on V and 0 bases on J, and the germline ends lie 10 bases apart. The CDR3, from cysteine to phenylalanine, totals 15 residues. Only CDR3 DNA is held: 45 bases, read in frame from base 1. CDR1 and CDR2, per the germline V gene (reference sequence), are LNHDA and SQIVND.

The receptor comes from a man at least 80 years old with esophageal cancer. The sequence is built from TRBV19 and TRBJ2-1; too little of a D gene remains to name it. The sequencing used peripheral blood, collected from a patient treated with proton-based radiotherapy. The DNA sequence is given as TGTGCCAGTAGTACCGGTTCGAGCTCCTACAATGAGCAGTTCTTC. This is translated as CASSTGSSSYNEQFF. When the CDR3 is completed using the reference TRBV19 and TRBJ2-1 genes on either side, the full variable domain is DGGITQSPKYLFRKEGQNVTLSCEQNLNHDAMYWYRQDPGQGLRLIYYSQIVNDFQKGDIAEGYSVSREKKESFPLTVTSAQKNPTAFYLCASSTGSSSYNEQFFGPGTRLTVL.